The 12 T cell receptor beta chains given below trace back to one sample, sequenced in a study of identical twins. TCRdb reprocessed the 5' RACE reads via MiXCR and lists one record per CDR3 protein. The table lists 250,000 or so distinct CDR3 sequences, approximately 8.3% of them singletons. This same sample was also taken into another study, of yellow fever vaccine responses in identical twins.

Sequences were obtained from CD8+ T cells sorted from blood. The receptors here all came from a woman under 30 in good health.

This chain connects TRBV6-5 to TRBJ2-1; 10 bases fit TRBD2. CDR1 is MNHEY, CDR2 SVGAGI, per germline. CDR3 size: 16 residues. The trim removed 4 bases at V and 6 bases at J, leaving 9 bases unmatched. The CDR3 protein is CASSSKAGGTSNEQFF. CDR3 nucleotide sequence: TGTGCCAGCAGTTCCAAAGCGGGGGGGACAAGCAATGAGCAGTTCTTC.

This clonotype was seen only a few times. The rearrangement uses TRBV3-1 and TRBJ2-1; 8 bases map to TRBD2. The ends lost 1 base at V and 8 bases at J; junction bases unmatched: 16. The CDR3 is 18 amino acids. Per the germline V gene, CDR1 is LGHDT and CDR2 is YNNKEL (reference sequence). Written as DNA, the CDR3 is TGTGCCAGCAGCCAAGTGGGATCCGGGACTAGTCTCACCCATGAGCAGTTCTTC. Translating gives CASSQVGSGTSLTHEQFF.

This clonotype has just a few counts. The chain employs TRBV12-3 or TRBV12-4 and TRBJ2-3; the match to TRBD2 covers 13 bases. The CDR3 covers 16 residues. Trimming cost V 2 bases and J 2 bases; bases outside gene matches: 1. This CDR3 is CASSLTSGRDTDTQYF. The CDR3 DNA reads TGTGCCAGCAGTTTAACTAGCGGGAGGGACACAGATACGCAGTATTTT.

This clonotype was observed at least ten times. The rearrangement joins TRBV12-3 or TRBV12-4 to TRBJ1-2; the D gene is possibly TRBD1 (5 bases). The CDR3 runs 13 residues. V was shortened by 5 bases and J by 4 bases, with 11 bases between the two germline ends. CDR3 residues: CASSIPGFYGYTF. CDR3 DNA: TGTGCCAGCAGTATTCCAGGGTTCTATGGCTACACCTTC.

This clonotype was detected ten times or more. V gene TRBV4-1 combines with J gene TRBJ2-7; no firm D call. V was trimmed by 2 bases and J by 5 bases, leaving 4 bases between them. CDR3 size: 11 residues. Germline V gene data show CDR1 as MGHRA and CDR2 as YSYEKL. As DNA, the CDR3 is TGCGCCAGCAGCCAAAGGGACGAGCAGTACTTC. Its translation is CASSQRDEQYF.

As to this clonotype: Compared with germline, one end of the junction differs, possibly owing to a read error. The V and J genes are TRBV27 and TRBJ2-5; no reliable D call. CDR1 is MNHEY, CDR2 SMNVEV, per germline (reference sequence). This CDR3 is 13 amino acids long. CDR3 DNA: TGTGCCAGCAATTTACGTAATTTAGAGACCCAGTACTTC. Its translation: CASNLRNLETQYF.

The V call is TRBV5-6, the J call TRBJ2-5; TRBD2 agrees at 8 bases. There are 16 residues in the CDR3. Germline CDR1 and CDR2: SGHDT and YYEEEE. Germline trimming cut 2 bases from V and 0 bases from J; bases unmatched to any gene: 6. CDR3 amino acids: CASSLSLAGYQETQYF. As DNA, the CDR3 is TGTGCCAGCAGCTTATCGCTAGCGGGCTACCAAGAGACCCAGTACTTC.

This clonotype has more than one count but fewer than ten. The J gene is TRBJ2-1, the V gene TRBV28, with D tentatively TRBD1 or TRBD2 (5 bases each). The CDR3 is made up of 16 amino acids. V was cut by 6 bases and J by 8 bases, with 23 bases left in between. Germline V lookup: CDR1 MDHEN, CDR2 SYDVKM. The CDR3 loop reads CASRPAFGAIGDEQFF. The CDR3 nucleotides read TGTGCCAGCAGGCCAGCATTCGGGGCAATCGGGGATGAGCAGTTCTTC.

This clonotype was detected ten times or more. This chain links TRBV7-6 with TRBJ2-1; D unclear. The CDR3 is made up of 13 amino acids. From germline, CDR1 is SGHVS and CDR2 FNYEAQ. The germline V and J ends were trimmed by 1 base and 7 bases, with 8 bases remaining between them. CDR3 loop: CASSLGDGNEQFF. As DNA, the CDR3 is TGTGCCAGCAGCTTAGGAGACGGGAATGAGCAGTTCTTC.

The chain recombines TRBV29-1 with TRBJ2-1, with TRBD2 identical over 8 bases. CDR3 length: 14 amino acids. The V and J ends lost 4 bases and 3 bases, in that order; junction bases with no gene match: 5. Germline CDR1 SQVTM, CDR2 ANQGSEA. The CDR3 protein is CSVAGGGSYNEQFF. The CDR3 nucleotides read TGCAGCGTTGCCGGGGGGGGAAGCTACAATGAGCAGTTCTTC.

The chain couples TRBV12-5 to TRBJ2-2; 9 nucleotides match TRBD1. This CDR3 has 13 residues. Germline assignment: CDR1 LGHNT and CDR2 FRNRAP. After removal of 9 bases from V and 9 bases from J, the junction contained 8 bases not matched to a gene. CDR3 loop: CASHDGTGRELFF. Written as DNA, the CDR3 is TGTGCTAGCCACGACGGGACAGGGAGGGAGCTGTTTTTT.

This clonotype was detected only a few times. J is TRBJ1-1 and V is TRBV29-1, with unresolved D. The CDR3 contains 12 residues. V was clipped by 3 bases and J by 7 bases, with 12 bases between them. Germline V gives CDR1 SQVTM, CDR2 ANQGSEA. CDR3 DNA: TGCAGCGTTGACGTCGGACGGAGTGAAGCTTTCTTT. Translating it yields CSVDVGRSEAFF.